A selection of T cell receptor beta chains follows, all from one sample in a study of shared clonotypes between healthy human individuals. TCRdb's table, derived via immunoSEQ multiplex PCR, lists solely in-frame clones and lacks some. Of over 1.5 million clones in the sample, under 99% are singletons; the top ten hold about 0.45%. The specimen was naive CD4+ T cells sorted from blood. These receptors all stem from a man younger than 45 in good health. Both conserved end residues are part of each CDR3. Fields, in order: D gene, V gene, clone size, J gene, CDR3 protein. A D gene is named only where the DNA matches it firmly. Not all rows give a size; the values are once, few, many and, for expanded clones, a class.

D: -
V: TRBV15
size: -
J: TRBJ2-5
CDR3: CATRKERGWEETQYF

D: TRBD1
V: TRBV5-4
size: -
J: TRBJ2-5
CDR3: CASSFTGGEETQYF

D: -
V: TRBV4-1
size: -
J: TRBJ2-7
CDR3: CASSQVGRAYEQYF

D: -
V: TRBV11-2
size: -
J: TRBJ2-1
CDR3: CASSLLRGSSYNEQFF

D: -
V: TRBV11-2
size: once
J: TRBJ2-1
CDR3: CASSLGLVVEQFF

D: -
V: TRBV28
size: -
J: TRBJ1-5
CDR3: CASGLLLGQPQHF

D: -
V: TRBV9
size: -
J: TRBJ1-2
CDR3: CASSARETNYGYTF

D: -
V: TRBV30
size: -
J: TRBJ1-5
CDR3: CAWSPSGPVWGNTEYSNQPQHF

D: -
V: TRBV27
size: once
J: TRBJ1-5
CDR3: CASSLYRGPGNQPQHF

D: -
V: TRBV19
size: -
J: TRBJ2-1
CDR3: CASSISYNEQFF

D: TRBD1
V: TRBV11-2
size: -
J: TRBJ1-2
CDR3: CASSLKTGGNYGYTF

D: -
V: TRBV7-7
size: few
J: TRBJ1-5
CDR3: CASSARPGQPQHF

D: TRBD2
V: TRBV7-9
size: once
J: TRBJ2-7
CDR3: CASSRTSGYGEQYF

D: -
V: TRBV29-1
size: -
J: TRBJ2-5
CDR3: CSVIAGTAQETQYF

D: -
V: TRBV7-9
size: -
J: TRBJ1-4
CDR3: CASSSTGLNEKLFF

D: TRBD2
V: TRBV5-1
size: -
J: TRBJ2-5
CDR3: CASSHSGRSETQYF

D: TRBD2
V: TRBV30
size: -
J: TRBJ2-2
CDR3: CAWSVLAGAAGELFF

D: TRBD2
V: TRBV9
size: once
J: TRBJ2-7
CDR3: CASSVSGASYEQYF

D: TRBD1
V: TRBV5-6
size: -
J: TRBJ2-1
CDR3: CASSLWDRAYNEQFF

D: TRBD2
V: TRBV11-2
size: -
J: TRBJ2-7
CDR3: CASSSLAGEAEQYF

D: -
V: TRBV6-5
size: -
J: TRBJ2-7
CDR3: CASSPPGGGGYEQYF

D: -
V: TRBV27
size: -
J: TRBJ2-2
CDR3: CASSSQRSSGELFF

D: -
V: TRBV5-6
size: -
J: TRBJ2-7
CDR3: CASSLYLAGQGYEQYF

D: -
V: TRBV5-4
size: -
J: TRBJ2-1
CDR3: CASSLAGAAGTNEQFF

D: TRBD1
V: TRBV7-2
size: -
J: TRBJ2-7
CDR3: CASTLDRGRAEQYF

D: -
V: TRBV5-4
size: -
J: TRBJ2-5
CDR3: CASSFARSETQYF

D: TRBD1
V: TRBV5-8
size: -
J: TRBJ1-5
CDR3: CASSPWTGGSGNQPQHF

D: -
V: TRBV12-5
size: -
J: TRBJ1-1
CDR3: CASGLVTGLNTEAFF

D: -
V: TRBV7-3
size: -
J: TRBJ2-3
CDR3: CASSFQGGGTDTQYF

D: -
V: TRBV4-1
size: -
J: TRBJ1-1
CDR3: CASSQPGTSPKGGEAFF

D: TRBD2
V: TRBV19
size: -
J: TRBJ2-1
CDR3: CASSIILVGGIYNEQFF

D: TRBD1
V: TRBV27
size: -
J: TRBJ1-5
CDR3: CASSLSGRGLNQPQHF

D: TRBD2
V: TRBV5-1
size: once
J: TRBJ2-7
CDR3: CASSLPLLAGAYEQYF

D: TRBD2
V: TRBV7-2
size: -
J: TRBJ2-1
CDR3: CASSSPSRGTSYEQFF

D: -
V: TRBV5-1
size: -
J: TRBJ2-4
CDR3: CASSLELAHIQYF

D: TRBD2
V: TRBV2
size: -
J: TRBJ2-2
CDR3: CASVLALAGPNTGELFF

D: -
V: TRBV5-5
size: -
J: TRBJ2-3
CDR3: CASSPPSPPTQYF

D: -
V: TRBV5-1
size: -
J: TRBJ2-5
CDR3: CASSLVGSQETQYF

D: -
V: TRBV28
size: -
J: TRBJ2-1
CDR3: CASSPTWNNEQFF

D: -
V: TRBV18
size: -
J: TRBJ1-4
CDR3: CASSRGGRGSEKLFF

D: -
V: TRBV9
size: once
J: TRBJ1-1
CDR3: CASSVSSNTEAFF

D: -
V: TRBV5-1
size: -
J: TRBJ1-1
CDR3: CASSLALVNTEAFF

D: -
V: TRBV11-3
size: once
J: TRBJ2-1
CDR3: CASSLSTMEYNEQFF

D: TRBD2
V: TRBV28
size: -
J: TRBJ2-1
CDR3: CASSRDLAGVNEQFF

D: TRBD2
V: TRBV15
size: -
J: TRBJ2-5
CDR3: CATSRLAGAGETQYF

D: -
V: TRBV7-2
size: -
J: TRBJ2-4
CDR3: CASKSRRSHANIQYF

D: TRBD1
V: TRBV29-1
size: -
J: TRBJ2-7
CDR3: CSVEPRGRDEQYF

D: -
V: TRBV7-9
size: -
J: TRBJ2-2
CDR3: CASMRTEAPTGELFF

D: TRBD2
V: TRBV5-4
size: -
J: TRBJ2-1
CDR3: CASSFPGTIYNEQFF

D: -
V: TRBV18
size: -
J: TRBJ2-1
CDR3: CASSPGEAVYNEQFF

D: TRBD1
V: TRBV28
size: -
J: TRBJ2-7
CDR3: CASSLFGGQGLSSYF

D: -
V: TRBV5-4
size: -
J: TRBJ2-2
CDR3: CASSPEQARELFF

D: TRBD2
V: TRBV18
size: once
J: TRBJ2-7
CDR3: CASSPRLAGDNEQYF

D: -
V: TRBV6-5
size: -
J: TRBJ1-1
CDR3: CASSRDVRNTEAFF

D: -
V: TRBV10-3
size: -
J: TRBJ1-2
CDR3: CAISVSGVPDYGYTF

D: -
V: TRBV29-1
size: -
J: TRBJ2-3
CDR3: CSGARQSSTDTQYF

D: TRBD1
V: TRBV5-1
size: -
J: TRBJ2-2
CDR3: CASSWTGRNTGELFF